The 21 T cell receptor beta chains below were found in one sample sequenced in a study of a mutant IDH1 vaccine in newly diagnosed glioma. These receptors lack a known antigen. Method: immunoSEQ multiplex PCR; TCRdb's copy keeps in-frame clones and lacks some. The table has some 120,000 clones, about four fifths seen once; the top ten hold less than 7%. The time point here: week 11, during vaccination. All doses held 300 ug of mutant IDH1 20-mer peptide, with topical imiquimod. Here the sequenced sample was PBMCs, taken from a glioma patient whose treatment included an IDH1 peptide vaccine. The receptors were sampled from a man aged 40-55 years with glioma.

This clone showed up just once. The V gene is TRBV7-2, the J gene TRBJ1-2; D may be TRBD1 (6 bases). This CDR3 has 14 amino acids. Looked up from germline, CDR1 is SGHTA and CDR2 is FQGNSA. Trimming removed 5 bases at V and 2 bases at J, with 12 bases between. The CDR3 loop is CASSPGHPNYGYTF. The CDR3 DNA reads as TGTGCCAGCAGCCCGGGACATCCGAACTATGGCTACACCTTC. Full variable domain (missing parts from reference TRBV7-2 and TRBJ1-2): GAGVSQSPSNKVTEKGKDVELRCDPISGHTALYWYRQSLGQGLEFLIYFQGNSAPDKSGLPSDRFSAERTGGSVSTLTIQRTQQEDSAVYLCASSPGHPNYGYTFGSGTRLTVV.

The CDR3 nucleotides read TGCGCCAGCAGCCCCCGTGTCGGTCAGCCCCAGCATTTT. Residues: CASSPRVGQPQHF. The chain links TRBV4-3 to TRBJ1-5; D gene uncertain. Germline CDR1 and CDR2: LGHNA and YSLEER. The V end was cut by 4 bases, the J end by 6 bases, with 10 bases between. CDR3 length equals 13 residues.

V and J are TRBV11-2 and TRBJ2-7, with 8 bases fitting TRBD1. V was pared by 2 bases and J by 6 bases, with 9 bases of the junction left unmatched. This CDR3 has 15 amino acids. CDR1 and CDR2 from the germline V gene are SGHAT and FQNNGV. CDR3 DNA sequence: TGTGCCAGCAGCTTACTTCAGGGGGCGATTCTCGAGCAGTACTTC. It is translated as CASSLLQGAILEQYF. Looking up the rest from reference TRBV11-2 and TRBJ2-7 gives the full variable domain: EAGVAQSPRYKIIEKRQSVAFWCNPISGHATLYWYQQILGQGPKLLIQFQNNGVVDDSQLPKDRFSAERLKGVDSTLKIQPAKLEDSAVYLCASSLLQGAILEQYFGPGTRLTVT.

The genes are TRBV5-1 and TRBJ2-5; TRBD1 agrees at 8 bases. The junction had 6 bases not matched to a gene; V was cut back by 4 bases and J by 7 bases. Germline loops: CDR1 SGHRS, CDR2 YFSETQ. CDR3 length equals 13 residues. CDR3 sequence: CASSPGQGGTQYF. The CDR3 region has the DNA TGCGCCAGCAGCCCTGGACAGGGAGGGACCCAGTACTTC.

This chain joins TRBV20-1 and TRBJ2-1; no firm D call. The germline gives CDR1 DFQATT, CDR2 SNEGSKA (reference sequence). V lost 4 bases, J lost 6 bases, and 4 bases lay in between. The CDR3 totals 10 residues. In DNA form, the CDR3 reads TGCAGTGCTAACCGCAATGAGCAGTTCTTC. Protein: CSANRNEQFF.

The chain's CDR3 is CASSESPQYF. CDR3 sequence (DNA): TGTGCCAGCAGTGAATCCCCCCAGTATTTT. The chain is built from TRBV25-1 and TRBJ2-3, with unresolved D. Germline CDR1 reads MGHDK; CDR2 reads SYGVNS. CDR3 length: 10 residues. V was shortened by 1 base and J by 12 bases, with 5 bases between the two germline ends.

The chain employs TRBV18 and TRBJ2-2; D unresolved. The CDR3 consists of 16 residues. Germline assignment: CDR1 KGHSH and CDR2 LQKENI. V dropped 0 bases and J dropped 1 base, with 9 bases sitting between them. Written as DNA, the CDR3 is TGTGCCAGCTCACCACCGCCGACCGTGAACACCGGGGAGCTGTTTTTT. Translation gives CASSPPPTVNTGELFF. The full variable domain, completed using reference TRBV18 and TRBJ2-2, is NAGVMQNPRHLVRRRGQEARLRCSPMKGHSHVYWYRQLPEEGLKFMVYLQKENIIDESGMPKERFSAEFPKEGPSILRIQQVVRGDSAAYFCASSPPPTVNTGELFFGEGSRLTVL.

CDR3 loop: CASSGQGRLSSSYNEQFF. In nucleotides, the CDR3 is TGTGCCAGCAGTGGACAGGGAAGACTTTCTAGCTCCTACAATGAGCAGTTCTTC. This chain links TRBV2 with TRBJ2-1; 7 nucleotides line up with TRBD1. The CDR3 runs 18 residues. Unmatched junction bases numbered 12, after V lost 4 bases and J lost 0 bases. The germline V gene encodes CDR1 SNHLY and CDR2 FYNNEI. The entire variable domain, with the rest obtained from reference TRBV2 and TRBJ2-1, is as follows: EPEVTQTPSHQVTQMGQEVILRCVPISNHLYFYWYRQILGQKVEFLVSFYNNEISEKSEIFDDQFSVERPDGSNFTLKIRSTKLEDSAMYFCASSGQGRLSSSYNEQFFGPGTRLTVL.

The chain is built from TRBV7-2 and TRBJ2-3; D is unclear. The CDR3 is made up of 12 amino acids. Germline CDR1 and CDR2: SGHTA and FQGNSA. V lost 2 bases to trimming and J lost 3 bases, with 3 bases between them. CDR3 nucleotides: TGTGCCAGCAGCTTAATGACAGATACGCAGTATTTT. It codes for CASSLMTDTQYF.

The DNA of the CDR3 is TGTGCCAGCAGTCCAACAGGCCATGGCTACACCTTC. It translates to CASSPTGHGYTF. V gene TRBV6-5 combines with J gene TRBJ1-2; possible D gene TRBD1, 5 bases. The CDR3 runs to 12 residues. Looked up from germline, CDR1 is MNHEY and CDR2 is SVGAGI. Trimming took off 5 bases at V and 6 bases at J, with 10 bases between the two ends.

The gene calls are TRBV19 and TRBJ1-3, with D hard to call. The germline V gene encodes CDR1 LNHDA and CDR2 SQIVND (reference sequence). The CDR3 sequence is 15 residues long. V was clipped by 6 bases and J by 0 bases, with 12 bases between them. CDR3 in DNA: TGTGCCAGTAGCCGCCAGGTATCCTCTGGAAACACCATATATTTT. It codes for CASSRQVSSGNTIYF.

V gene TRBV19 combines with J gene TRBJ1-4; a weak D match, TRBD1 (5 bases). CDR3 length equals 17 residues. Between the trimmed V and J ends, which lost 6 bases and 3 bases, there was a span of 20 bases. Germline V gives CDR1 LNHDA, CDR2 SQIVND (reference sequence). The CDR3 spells CASSIGTSGKANEKLFF. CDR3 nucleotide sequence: TGTGCCAGTAGCATCGGGACCTCGGGGAAGGCTAATGAAAAACTGTTTTTT.

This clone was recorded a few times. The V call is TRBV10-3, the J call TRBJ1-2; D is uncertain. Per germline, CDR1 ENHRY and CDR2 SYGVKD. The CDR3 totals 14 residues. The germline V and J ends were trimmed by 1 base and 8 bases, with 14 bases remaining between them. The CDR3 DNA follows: TGTGCCATCAGTGAGTTTACAGTAGTAGGGGGCTACACCTTC. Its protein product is CAISEFTVVGGYTF.

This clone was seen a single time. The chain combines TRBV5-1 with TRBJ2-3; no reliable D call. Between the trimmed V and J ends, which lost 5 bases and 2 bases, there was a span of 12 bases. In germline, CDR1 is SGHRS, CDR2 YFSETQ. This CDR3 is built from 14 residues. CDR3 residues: CASRDPSHTDTQYF. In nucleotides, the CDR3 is TGCGCCAGCAGGGACCCCTCACACACAGATACGCAGTATTTT.

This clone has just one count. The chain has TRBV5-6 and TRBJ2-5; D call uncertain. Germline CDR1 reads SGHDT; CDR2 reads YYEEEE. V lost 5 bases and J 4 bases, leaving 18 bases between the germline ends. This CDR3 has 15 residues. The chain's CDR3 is CASSFDPTTPETQYF. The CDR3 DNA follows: TGTGCCAGCAGTTTTGATCCGACAACGCCAGAGACCCAGTACTTC. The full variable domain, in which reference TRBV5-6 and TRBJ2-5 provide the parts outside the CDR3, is DAGVTQSPTHLIKTRGQQVTLRCSPKSGHDTVSWYQQALGQGPQFIFQYYEEEERQRGNFPDRFSGHQFPNYSSELNVNALLLGDSALYLCASSFDPTTPETQYFGPGTRLLVL.

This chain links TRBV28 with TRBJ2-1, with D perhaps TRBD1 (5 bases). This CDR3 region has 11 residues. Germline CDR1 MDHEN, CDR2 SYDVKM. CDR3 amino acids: CVQDTLNEQFF. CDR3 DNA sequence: TGTGTCCAGGACACACTCAATGAGCAGTTCTTC.

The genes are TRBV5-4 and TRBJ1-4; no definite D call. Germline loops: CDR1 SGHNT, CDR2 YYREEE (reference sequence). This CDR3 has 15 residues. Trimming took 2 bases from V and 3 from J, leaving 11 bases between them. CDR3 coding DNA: TGTGCCAGCAGCTTAGGGTCACGCTCTAATGAAAAACTGTTTTTT. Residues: CASSLGSRSNEKLFF.

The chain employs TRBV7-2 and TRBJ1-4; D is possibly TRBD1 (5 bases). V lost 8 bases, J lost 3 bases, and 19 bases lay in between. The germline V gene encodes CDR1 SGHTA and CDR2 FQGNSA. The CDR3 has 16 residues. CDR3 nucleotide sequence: TGTGCCAGCTGCCGTCCCAGGGCACCCTCTAATGAAAAACTGTTTTTT. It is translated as CASCRPRAPSNEKLFF.

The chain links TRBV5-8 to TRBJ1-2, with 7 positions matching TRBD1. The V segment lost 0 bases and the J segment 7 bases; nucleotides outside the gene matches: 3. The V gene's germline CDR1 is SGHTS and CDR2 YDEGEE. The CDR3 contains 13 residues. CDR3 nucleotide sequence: TGTGCCAGCAGCTTGGGCAGGGGGGCTGGCTACACCTTC. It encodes CASSLGRGAGYTF.

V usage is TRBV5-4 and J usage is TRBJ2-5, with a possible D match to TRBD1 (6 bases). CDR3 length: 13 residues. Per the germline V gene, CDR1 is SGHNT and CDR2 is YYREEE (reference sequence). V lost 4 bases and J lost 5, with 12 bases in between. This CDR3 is CASSVTGWETQYF. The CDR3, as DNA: TGTGCCAGCAGCGTTACAGGGTGGGAGACCCAGTACTTC.

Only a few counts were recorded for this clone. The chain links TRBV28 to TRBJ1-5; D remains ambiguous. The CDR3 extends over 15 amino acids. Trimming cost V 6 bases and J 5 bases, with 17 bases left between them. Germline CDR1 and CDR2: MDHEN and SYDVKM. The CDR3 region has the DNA TGTGCCAGCAGCCTTGCGCGGGCGCTTGATCAGCCCCAGCATTTT. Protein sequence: CASSLARALDQPQHF.